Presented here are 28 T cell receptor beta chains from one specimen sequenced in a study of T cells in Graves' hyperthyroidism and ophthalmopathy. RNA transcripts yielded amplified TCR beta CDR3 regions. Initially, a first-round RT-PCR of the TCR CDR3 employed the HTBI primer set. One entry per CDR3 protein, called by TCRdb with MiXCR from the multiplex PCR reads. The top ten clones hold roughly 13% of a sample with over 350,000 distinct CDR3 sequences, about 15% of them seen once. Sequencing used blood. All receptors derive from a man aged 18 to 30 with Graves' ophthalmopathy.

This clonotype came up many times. The CDR3 DNA reads TGTGCCAGCAGCACCGCCGGGACTAGCGGGGAAGAGACCCAGTACTTC. Protein product: CASSTAGTSGEETQYF. The chain employs TRBV11-3 and TRBJ2-5; the match to TRBD2 covers 13 bases. J was trimmed by 3 bases and V by 5 bases; bases with no gene match: 6. In germline, CDR1 is SGHNT, CDR2 YENEEA. The CDR3 loop spans 16 amino acids.

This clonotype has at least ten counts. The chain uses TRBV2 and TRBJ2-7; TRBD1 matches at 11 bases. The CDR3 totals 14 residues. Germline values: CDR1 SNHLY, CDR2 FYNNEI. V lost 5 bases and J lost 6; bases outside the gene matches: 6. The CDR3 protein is CASSQDRGLAEQYF. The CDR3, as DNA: TGTGCCAGCAGTCAGGACAGGGGGCTTGCCGAGCAGTACTTC.

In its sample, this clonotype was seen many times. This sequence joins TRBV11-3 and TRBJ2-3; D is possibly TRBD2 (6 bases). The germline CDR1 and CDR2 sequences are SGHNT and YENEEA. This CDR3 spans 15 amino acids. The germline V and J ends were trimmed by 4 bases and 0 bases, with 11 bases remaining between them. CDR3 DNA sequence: TGTGCCAGCAGCTGGAGCGGGTTAAGCACAGATACGCAGTATTTT. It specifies CASSWSGLSTDTQYF.

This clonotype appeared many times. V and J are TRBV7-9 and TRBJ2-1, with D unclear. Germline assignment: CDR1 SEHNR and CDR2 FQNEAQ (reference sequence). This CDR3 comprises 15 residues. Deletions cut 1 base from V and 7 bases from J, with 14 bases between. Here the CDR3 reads CASSLDFGQLNEQFF. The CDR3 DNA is TGTGCCAGCAGCTTAGACTTTGGGCAGTTAAATGAGCAGTTCTTC.

As DNA, the CDR3 is TGTGCCAGCAGTTTTGGCGGGACTCAGAGGCGGGAGACCCAGTACTTC. This encodes CASSFGGTQRRETQYF. This chain connects TRBV12-3 or TRBV12-4 to TRBJ2-5, with D perhaps matching TRBD2 (6 bases). V lost 3 bases to trimming and J lost 5 bases, with 19 bases between them. The length of the CDR3 is 16 residues.

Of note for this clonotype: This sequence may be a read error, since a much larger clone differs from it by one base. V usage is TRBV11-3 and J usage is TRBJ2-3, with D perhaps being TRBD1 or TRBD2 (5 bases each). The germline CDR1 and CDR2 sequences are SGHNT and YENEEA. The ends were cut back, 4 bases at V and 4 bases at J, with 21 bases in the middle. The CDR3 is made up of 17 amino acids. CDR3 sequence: CASSSVNPRDDPDTQYF. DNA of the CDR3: TGTGCCAGCAGCTCAGTTAATCCAAGGGACGACCCAGATACGCAGTATTTT.

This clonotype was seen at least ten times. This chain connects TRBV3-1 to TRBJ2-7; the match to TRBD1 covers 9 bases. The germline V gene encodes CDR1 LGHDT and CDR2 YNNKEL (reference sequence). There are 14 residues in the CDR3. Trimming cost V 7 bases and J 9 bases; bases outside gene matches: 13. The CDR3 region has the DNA TGTGCCAGCAAAATCTCGGGACAGGGCGCGAGGCAGTACTTC. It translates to CASKISGQGARQYF.

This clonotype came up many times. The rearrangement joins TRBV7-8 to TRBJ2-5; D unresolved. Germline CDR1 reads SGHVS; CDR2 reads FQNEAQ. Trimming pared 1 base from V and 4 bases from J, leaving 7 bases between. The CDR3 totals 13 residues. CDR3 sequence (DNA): TGTGCCAGCAGCTTAGTAAACAGAGAGACCCAGTACTTC. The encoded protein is CASSLVNRETQYF.

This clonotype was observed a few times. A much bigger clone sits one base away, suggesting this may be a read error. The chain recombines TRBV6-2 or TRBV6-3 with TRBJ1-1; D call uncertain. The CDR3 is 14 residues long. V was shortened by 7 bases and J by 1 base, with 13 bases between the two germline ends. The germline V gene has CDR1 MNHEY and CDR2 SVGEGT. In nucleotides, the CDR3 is TGTGCCAGCAACCGTCAGACGGCGAACACTGAAGCTTTCTTT. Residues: CASNRQTANTEAFF.

CDR3 sequence (DNA): TGTGCCAGCAGTCTACTACAGGGCCCAGATACGCAGTATTTT. This translates into CASSLLQGPDTQYF. This chain connects TRBV6-4 to TRBJ2-3; possibly TRBD1 for D (6 bases). This CDR3 region has 14 residues. Deletions cut 5 bases from V and 4 bases from J, with 13 bases between. CDR1 and CDR2 from the germline V gene are MRHNA and SNTAGT.

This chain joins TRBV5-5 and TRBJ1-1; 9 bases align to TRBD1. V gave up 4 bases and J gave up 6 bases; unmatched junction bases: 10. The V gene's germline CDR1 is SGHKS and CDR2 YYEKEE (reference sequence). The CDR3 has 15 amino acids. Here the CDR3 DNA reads TGTGCCAGCAGCCAACGCTCCGGGACAGGGTCTGAAGCTTTCTTT. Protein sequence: CASSQRSGTGSEAFF.

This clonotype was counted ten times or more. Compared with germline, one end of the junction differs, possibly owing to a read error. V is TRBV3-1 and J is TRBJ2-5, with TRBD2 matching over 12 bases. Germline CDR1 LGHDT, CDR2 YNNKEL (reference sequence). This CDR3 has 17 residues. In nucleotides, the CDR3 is TGTGCCAGCCGCCATCCGCAGGCTAGCGGGAGGGAAGAGACCCAGTACTTC. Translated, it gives CASRHPQASGREETQYF.

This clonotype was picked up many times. CDR3 protein: CASSSRVGNTEAFF. The CDR3 DNA is TGTGCCAGCAGCTCACGAGTGGGGAACACTGAAGCTTTCTTT. The V call is TRBV13, the J call TRBJ1-1, with unresolved D. V shed 4 bases and J shed 1 base, with 10 bases lying between them. CDR3 length equals 14 residues. Germline CDR1 and CDR2: PRHDT and FYEKMQ (reference sequence).

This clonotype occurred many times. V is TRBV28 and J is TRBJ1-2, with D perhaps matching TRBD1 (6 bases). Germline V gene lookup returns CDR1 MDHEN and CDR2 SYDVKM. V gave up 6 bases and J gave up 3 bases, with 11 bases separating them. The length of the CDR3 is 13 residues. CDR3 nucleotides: TGTGCCAGCAGCCCACAGGGTGACTATGGCTACACCTTC. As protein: CASSPQGDYGYTF.

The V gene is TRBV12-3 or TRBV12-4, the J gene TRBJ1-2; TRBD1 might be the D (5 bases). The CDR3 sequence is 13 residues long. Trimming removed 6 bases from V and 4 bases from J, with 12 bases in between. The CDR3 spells CASRGGGSYGYTF. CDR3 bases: TGTGCCAGCAGGGGGGGGGGGTCCTATGGCTACACCTTC.

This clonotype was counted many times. CDR3 protein: CASSFSSANTEAFF. Here the CDR3 DNA reads TGTGCCAGCAGTTTTTCCAGCGCGAACACTGAAGCTTTCTTT. This chain links TRBV27 with TRBJ1-1; D ambiguous. The germline CDR1 and CDR2 sequences are MNHEY and SMNVEV (reference sequence). The CDR3 has 14 amino acids. V lost 3 bases and J 1 base, leaving 9 bases between the germline ends.

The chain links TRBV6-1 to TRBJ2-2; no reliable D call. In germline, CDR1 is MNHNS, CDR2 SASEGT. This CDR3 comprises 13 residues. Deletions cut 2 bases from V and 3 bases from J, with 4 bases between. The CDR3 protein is CASSEKDTGELFF. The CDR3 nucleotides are TGTGCCAGCAGTGAAAAAGACACCGGGGAGCTGTTTTTT.

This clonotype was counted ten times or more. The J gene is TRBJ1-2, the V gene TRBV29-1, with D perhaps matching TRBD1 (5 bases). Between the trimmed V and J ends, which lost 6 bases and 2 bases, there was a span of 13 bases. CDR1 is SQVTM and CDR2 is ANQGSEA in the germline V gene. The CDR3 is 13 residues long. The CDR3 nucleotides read TGCAGCGTATTTGGACACCTCAACTATGGCTACACCTTC. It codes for CSVFGHLNYGYTF. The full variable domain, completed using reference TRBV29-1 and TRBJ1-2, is SAVISQKPSRDICQRGTSLTIQCQVDSQVTMMFWYRQQPGQSLTLIATANQGSEATYESGFVIDKFPISRPNLTFSTLTVSNMSPEDSSIYLCSVFGHLNYGYTFGSGTRLTVV.

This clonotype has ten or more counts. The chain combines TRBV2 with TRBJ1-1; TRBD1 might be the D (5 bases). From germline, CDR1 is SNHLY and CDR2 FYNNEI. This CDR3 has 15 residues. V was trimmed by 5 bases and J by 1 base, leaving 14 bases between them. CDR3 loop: CASSPLRQGNTEAFF. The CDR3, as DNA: TGTGCCAGCAGTCCACTACGGCAGGGGAACACTGAAGCTTTCTTT.

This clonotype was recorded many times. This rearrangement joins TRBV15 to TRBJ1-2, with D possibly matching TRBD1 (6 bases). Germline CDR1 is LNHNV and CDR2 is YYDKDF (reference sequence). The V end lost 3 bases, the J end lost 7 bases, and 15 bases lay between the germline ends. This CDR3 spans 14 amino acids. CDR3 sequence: CATSSIGGLAGYTF. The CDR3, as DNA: TGTGCCACCAGCAGTATAGGGGGGCTTGCTGGCTACACCTTC. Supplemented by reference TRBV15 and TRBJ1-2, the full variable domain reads DAMVIQNPRYQVTQFGKPVTLSCSQTLNHNVMYWYQQKSSQAPKLLFHYYDKDFNNEADTPDNFQSRRPNTSFCFLDIRSPGLGDTAMYLCATSSIGGLAGYTFGSGTRLTVV.

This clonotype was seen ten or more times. CDR3 bases: TGTGCCAGCAGTCTGACAGGGGGCGAGTACAATGAGCAGTTCTTC. The encoded protein is CASSLTGGEYNEQFF. V usage is TRBV5-6 and J usage is TRBJ2-1; 10 bases match TRBD1. The CDR3 spans 15 residues. V gave up 5 bases and J gave up 4 bases; unmatched junction bases: 6. The germline gives CDR1 SGHDT, CDR2 YYEEEE.

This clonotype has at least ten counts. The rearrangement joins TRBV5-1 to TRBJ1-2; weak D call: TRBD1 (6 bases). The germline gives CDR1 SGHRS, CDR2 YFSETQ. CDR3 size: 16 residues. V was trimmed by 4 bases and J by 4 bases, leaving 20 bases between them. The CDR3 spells CASSPQGIEEIYGYTF. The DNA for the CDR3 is TGCGCCAGCAGCCCACAGGGAATTGAGGAAATCTATGGCTACACCTTC.

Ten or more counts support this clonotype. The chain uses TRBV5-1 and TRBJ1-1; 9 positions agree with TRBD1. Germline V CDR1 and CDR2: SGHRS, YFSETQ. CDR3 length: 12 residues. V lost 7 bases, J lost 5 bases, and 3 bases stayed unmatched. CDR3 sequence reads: CASGQGSTEAFF. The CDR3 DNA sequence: TGCGCCAGCGGACAGGGGTCTACTGAAGCTTTCTTT.

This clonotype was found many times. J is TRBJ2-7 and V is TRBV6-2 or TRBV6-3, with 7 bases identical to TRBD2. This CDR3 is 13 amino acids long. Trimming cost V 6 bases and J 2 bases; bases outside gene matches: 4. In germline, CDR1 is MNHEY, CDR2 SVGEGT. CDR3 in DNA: TGTGCCAGCAGCAGCGGGGAACCCTACGAGCAGTACTTC. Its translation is CASSSGEPYEQYF.

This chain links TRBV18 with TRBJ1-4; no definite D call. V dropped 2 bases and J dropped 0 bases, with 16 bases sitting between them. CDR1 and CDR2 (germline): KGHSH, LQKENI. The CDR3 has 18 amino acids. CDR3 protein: CASSPRRILLTTNEKLFF. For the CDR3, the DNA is TGTGCCAGCTCACCAAGAAGGATTTTACTTACAACTAATGAAAAACTGTTTTTT.

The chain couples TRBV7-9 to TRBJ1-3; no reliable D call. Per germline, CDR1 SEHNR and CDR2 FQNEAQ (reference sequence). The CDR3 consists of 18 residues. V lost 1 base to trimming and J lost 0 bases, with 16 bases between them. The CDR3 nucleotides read TGTGCCAGCAGCTTAGTTGTCAGGCCTCACCGCTCTGGAAACACCATATATTTT. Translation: CASSLVVRPHRSGNTIYF.

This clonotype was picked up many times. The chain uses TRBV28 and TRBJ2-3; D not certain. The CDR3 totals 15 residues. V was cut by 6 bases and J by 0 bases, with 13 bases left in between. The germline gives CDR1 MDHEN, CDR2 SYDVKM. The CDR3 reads CASSYPPASTDTQYF. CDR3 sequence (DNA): TGTGCCAGCAGCTACCCGCCCGCGAGCACAGATACGCAGTATTTT.

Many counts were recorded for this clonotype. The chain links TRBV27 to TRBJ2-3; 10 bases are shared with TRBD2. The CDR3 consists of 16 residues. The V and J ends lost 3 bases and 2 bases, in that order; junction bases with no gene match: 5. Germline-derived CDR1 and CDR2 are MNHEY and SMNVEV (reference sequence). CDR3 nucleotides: TGTGCCAGCAGTTTCCGTCTAGCGGGGGACACAGATACGCAGTATTTT. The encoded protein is CASSFRLAGDTDTQYF.